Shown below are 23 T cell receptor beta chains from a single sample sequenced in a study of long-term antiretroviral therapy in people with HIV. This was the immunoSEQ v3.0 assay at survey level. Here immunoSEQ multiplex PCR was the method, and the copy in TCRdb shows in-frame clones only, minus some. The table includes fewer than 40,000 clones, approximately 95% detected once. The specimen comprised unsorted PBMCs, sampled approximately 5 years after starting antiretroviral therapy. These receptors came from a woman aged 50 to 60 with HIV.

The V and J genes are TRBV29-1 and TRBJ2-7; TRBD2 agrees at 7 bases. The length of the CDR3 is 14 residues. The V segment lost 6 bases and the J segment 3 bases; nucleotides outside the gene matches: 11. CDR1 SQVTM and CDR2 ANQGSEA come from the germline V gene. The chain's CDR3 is CSVSQGGEFYEQYF. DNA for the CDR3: TGCAGCGTAAGCCAGGGAGGGGAATTCTACGAGCAGTACTTC.

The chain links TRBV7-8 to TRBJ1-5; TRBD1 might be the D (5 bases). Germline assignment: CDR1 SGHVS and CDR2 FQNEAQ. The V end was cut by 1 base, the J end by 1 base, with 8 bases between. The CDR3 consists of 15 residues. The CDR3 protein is CASSLGDQSNQPQHF. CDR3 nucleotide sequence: TGTGCCAGCAGCTTAGGGGACCAAAGCAATCAGCCCCAGCATTTT.

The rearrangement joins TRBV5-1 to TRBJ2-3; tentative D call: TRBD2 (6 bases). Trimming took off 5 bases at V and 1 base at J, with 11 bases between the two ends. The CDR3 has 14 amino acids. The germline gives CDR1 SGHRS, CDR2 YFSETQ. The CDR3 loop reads CASSSGLRTDTQYF. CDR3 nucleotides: TGCGCCAGCAGTTCGGGACTTCGCACAGATACGCAGTATTTT.

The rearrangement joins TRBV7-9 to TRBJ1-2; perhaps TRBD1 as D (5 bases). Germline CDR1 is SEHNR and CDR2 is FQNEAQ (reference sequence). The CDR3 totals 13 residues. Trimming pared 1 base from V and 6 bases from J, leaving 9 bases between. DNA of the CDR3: TGTGCCAGCAGCTTAGGGCCGGGGGATGGCTACACCTTC. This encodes CASSLGPGDGYTF.

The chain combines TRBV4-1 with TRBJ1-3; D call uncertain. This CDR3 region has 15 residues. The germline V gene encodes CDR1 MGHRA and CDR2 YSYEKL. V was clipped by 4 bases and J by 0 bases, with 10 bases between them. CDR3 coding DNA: TGCGCCAGCAGCCCGACTCCTTCCTCTGGAAACACCATATATTTT. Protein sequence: CASSPTPSSGNTIYF.

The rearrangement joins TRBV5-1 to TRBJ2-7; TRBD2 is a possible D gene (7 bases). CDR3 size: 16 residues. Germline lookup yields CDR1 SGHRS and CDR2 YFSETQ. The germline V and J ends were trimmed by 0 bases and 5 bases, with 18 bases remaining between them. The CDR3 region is CASSLALGGRVHEQYF. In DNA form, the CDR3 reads TGCGCCAGCAGCTTGGCCTTGGGGGGGCGGGTCCACGAGCAGTACTTC.

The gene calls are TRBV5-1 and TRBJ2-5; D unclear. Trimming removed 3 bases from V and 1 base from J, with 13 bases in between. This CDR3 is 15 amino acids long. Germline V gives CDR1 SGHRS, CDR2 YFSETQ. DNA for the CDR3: TGCGCCAGCAGCTCAACCGGGCCGTTCCAAGAGACCCAGTACTTC. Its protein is CASSSTGPFQETQYF.

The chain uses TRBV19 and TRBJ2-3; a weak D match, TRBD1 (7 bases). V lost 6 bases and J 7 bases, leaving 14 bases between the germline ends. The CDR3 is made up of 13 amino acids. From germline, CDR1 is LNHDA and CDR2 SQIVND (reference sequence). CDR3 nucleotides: TGTGCCAGTAGCAGATCAGGGGGGAATACGCAGTATTTT. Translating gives CASSRSGGNTQYF.

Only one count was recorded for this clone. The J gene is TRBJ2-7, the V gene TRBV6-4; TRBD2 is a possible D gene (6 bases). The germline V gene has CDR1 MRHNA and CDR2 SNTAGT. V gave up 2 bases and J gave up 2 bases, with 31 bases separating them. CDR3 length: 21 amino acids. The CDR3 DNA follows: TGTGCCAGCAGTGACCAATCCTGGATTTTTGTCCGGGGGACTTCCACCTACGAGCAGTACTTC. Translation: CASSDQSWIFVRGTSTYEQYF.

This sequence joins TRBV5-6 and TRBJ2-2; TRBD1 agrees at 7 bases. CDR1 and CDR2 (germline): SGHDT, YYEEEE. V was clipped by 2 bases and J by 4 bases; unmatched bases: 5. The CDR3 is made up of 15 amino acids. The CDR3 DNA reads TGTGCCAGCAGCTTTTTTGGACAGGTCACCGGGGAGCTGTTTTTT. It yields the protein CASSFFGQVTGELFF.

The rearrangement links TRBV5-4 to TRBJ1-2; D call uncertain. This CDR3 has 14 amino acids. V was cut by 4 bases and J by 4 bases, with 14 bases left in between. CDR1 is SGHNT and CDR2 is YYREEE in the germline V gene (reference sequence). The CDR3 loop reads CASSPENLVYGYTF. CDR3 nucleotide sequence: TGTGCCAGCAGCCCGGAAAACCTGGTCTATGGCTACACCTTC.

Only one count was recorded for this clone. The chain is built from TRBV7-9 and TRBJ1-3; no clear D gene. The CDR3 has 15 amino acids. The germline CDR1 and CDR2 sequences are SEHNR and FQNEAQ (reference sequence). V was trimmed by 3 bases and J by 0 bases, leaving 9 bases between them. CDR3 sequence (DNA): TGTGCCAGCAGCTTCGAAGGCTCCTCTGGAAACACCATATATTTT. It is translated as CASSFEGSSGNTIYF.

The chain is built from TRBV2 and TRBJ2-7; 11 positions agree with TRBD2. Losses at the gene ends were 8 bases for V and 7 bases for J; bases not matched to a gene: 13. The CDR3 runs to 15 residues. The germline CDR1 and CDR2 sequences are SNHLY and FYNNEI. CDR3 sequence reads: CASVGGLAEIGEQYF. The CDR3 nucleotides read TGTGCCAGCGTAGGGGGACTAGCGGAAATAGGAGAGCAGTACTTC.

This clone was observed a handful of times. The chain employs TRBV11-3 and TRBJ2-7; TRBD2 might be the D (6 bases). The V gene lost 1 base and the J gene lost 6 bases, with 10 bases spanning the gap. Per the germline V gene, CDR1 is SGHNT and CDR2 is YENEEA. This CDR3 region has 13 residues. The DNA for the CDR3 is TGTGCCAGCAGCTTAGCTACGGGACTCGAGCAGTACTTC. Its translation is CASSLATGLEQYF.

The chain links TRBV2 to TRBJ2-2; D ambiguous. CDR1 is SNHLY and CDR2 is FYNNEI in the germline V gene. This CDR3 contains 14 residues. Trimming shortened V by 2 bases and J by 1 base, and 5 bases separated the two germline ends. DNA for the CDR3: TGTGCCAGCAGTGAAATTAAGAACACCGGGGAGCTGTTTTTT. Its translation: CASSEIKNTGELFF.

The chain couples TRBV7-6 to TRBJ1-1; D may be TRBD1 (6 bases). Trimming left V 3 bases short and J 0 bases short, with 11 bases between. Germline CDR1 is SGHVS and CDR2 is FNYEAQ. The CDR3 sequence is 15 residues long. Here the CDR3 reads CASSLGQGLNTEAFF. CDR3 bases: TGTGCCAGCAGCTTGGGACAAGGGCTGAACACTGAAGCTTTCTTT.

CDR3 in DNA: TGTGCCAGCAGTGAAAGAGGGGGCAAACACGAGCAGTACTTC. Its translation: CASSERGGKHEQYF. The chain is built from TRBV2 and TRBJ2-7; 7 nucleotides agree with TRBD1. In germline, CDR1 is SNHLY, CDR2 FYNNEI. Germline trimming cut 2 bases from V and 5 bases from J; bases unmatched to any gene: 6. This CDR3 spans 14 amino acids. The full variable domain, rest sourced from reference TRBV2 and TRBJ2-7, is EPEVTQTPSHQVTQMGQEVILRCVPISNHLYFYWYRQILGQKVEFLVSFYNNEISEKSEIFDDQFSVERPDGSNFTLKIRSTKLEDSAMYFCASSERGGKHEQYFGPGTRLTVT.

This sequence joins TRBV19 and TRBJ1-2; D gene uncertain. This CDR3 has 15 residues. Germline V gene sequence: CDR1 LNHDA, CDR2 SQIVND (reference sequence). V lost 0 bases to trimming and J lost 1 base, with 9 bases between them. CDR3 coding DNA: TGTGCCAGTAGTATAGACGCAGGAGGTAACTATGGCTACACCTTC. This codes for CASSIDAGGNYGYTF.

The CDR3 sequence: CSVPEGAGGGGEQYF. As DNA, the CDR3 is TGCAGCGTCCCCGAAGGAGCGGGGGGCGGGGGCGAGCAGTACTTC. The genes are TRBV29-1 and TRBJ2-7; TRBD2 agrees at 9 bases. Germline CDR1 is SQVTM and CDR2 is ANQGSEA. The CDR3 totals 15 residues. Trimming took 6 bases from V and 6 from J; bases not matched to a gene: 15.

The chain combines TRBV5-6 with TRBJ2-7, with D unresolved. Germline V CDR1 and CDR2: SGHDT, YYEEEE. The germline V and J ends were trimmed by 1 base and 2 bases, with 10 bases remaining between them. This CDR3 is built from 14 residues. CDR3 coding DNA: TGTGCCAGCAGCTTGATGGCAGAGGCCTACGAGCAGTACTTC. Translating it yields CASSLMAEAYEQYF.

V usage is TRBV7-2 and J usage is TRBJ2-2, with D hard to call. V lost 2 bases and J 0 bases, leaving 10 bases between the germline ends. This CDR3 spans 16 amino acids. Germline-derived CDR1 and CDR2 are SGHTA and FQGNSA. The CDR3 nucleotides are TGTGCCAGCAGCTTACAAGGAGTTACGAACACCGGGGAGCTGTTTTTT. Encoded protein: CASSLQGVTNTGELFF.

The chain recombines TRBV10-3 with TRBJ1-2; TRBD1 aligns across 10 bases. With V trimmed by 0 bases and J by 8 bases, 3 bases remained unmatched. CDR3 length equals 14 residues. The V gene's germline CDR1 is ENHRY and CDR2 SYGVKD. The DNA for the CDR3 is TGTGCCATCAGTGAGTCGAGGGACAGGGGAGGCTACACCTTC. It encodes CAISESRDRGGYTF.

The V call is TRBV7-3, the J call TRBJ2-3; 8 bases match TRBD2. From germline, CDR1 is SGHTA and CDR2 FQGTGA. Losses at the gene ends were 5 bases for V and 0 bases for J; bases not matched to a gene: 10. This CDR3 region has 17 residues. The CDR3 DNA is TGTGCCAGCAGCAGCTATACTAGCGGAGCTAGCACAGATACGCAGTATTTT. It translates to CASSSYTSGASTDTQYF.